This TCR beta chain is from a study of cytomegalovirus exposure and HLA in healthy donors. Both 60 Vbeta primers and 13 Jbeta primers went into the PCR. Generated by immunoSEQ multiplex PCR, the TCRdb table keeps only in-frame clones and is missing some. This sample has fewer than 200,000 clones, with 82% found just once. This clone was detected once. Its specificity is unknown. The V gene's germline CDR1 is MNHEY and CDR2 SVGAGI. The CDR3 is 16 amino acids. J gave up 3 bases and V 1 base, and 5 bases lay outside the gene matches. Study conclusions and caveats: The authors later found TCR association rates varying by HLA locus, with DRB1 most and HLA-C fewest. HLA alleles showed associations with 16,951 TCR beta sequences in a later analysis, at a 0.05 false discovery rate.

The V call is TRBV6-5, the J call TRBJ1-2; 10 positions agree with TRBD1. Sequenced material: PBMCs. The TCR originated in a young woman in good health and CMV-seronegative. CDR3 sequence reads: CASSYLGTGADYGYTF. The CDR3 region has the DNA TGTGCCAGCAGTTACTTAGGGACAGGGGCTGACTATGGCTACACCTTC.